Listed below are T cell receptor beta chains from one sample, sequenced in a study of blood T cell repertoires in COVID-19. Profiled with immunoSEQ multiplex PCR; TCRdb holds only in-frame clones, not every one. The sample shows a few hundred thousand clones, around 87% of them seen only once. The sample comprised peripheral blood. These receptors were taken from a woman aged 25 to 39 with COVID-19, enrolled during active disease. Each CDR3 is given with its conserved first and last residue.

CDR3 protein	V gene	J gene
CASSRTTGAGANVLTF	TRBV11-2	TRBJ2-6
CASSYGTGRGHNEQFF	TRBV11-2	TRBJ2-1
CATSRQGTYEQYF	TRBV15	TRBJ2-7
CASSSSQNTEAFF	TRBV7-6	TRBJ1-1
CASSQATDTDTQYF	TRBV3-1/TRBV3-2	TRBJ2-3
CAWAKSSRGEQFF	TRBV30	TRBJ2-1
CASSRQGAATNEKLFF	TRBV6-4	TRBJ1-4
CASRRTSGGETQYF	TRBV7-9	TRBJ2-5
CASSIDRDPTEAFF	TRBV3-1/TRBV3-2	TRBJ1-1
CAWSWIAEETQYF	TRBV30	TRBJ2-5
CASSPPSRPTDTQYF	TRBV4-2	TRBJ2-3
CASSEFYQGFSGNTIYF	TRBV10-2	TRBJ1-3
CAISEPGTGGKETQYF	TRBV10-3	TRBJ2-5
CASSVALAGQETQYF	TRBV9	TRBJ2-5
CASSEGDRINTEAFF	TRBV6-1	TRBJ1-1
CASSLDRTSVYF	TRBV7-2	TRBJ2-7
CASSLPGLAGGPYEQYF	TRBV5-4	TRBJ2-7
CATSRDPSGSTEQYF	TRBV15	TRBJ2-7
CASTPGLAGYNEQFF	TRBV6-6	TRBJ2-1
CASSPLKQGNEQFF	TRBV18	TRBJ2-1
CASSLDAGPTYNEQFF	TRBV5-5	TRBJ2-1
CASSLAGVPSEQYF	TRBV5-5	TRBJ2-7
CSVGSGSGANVLTF	TRBV29-1	TRBJ2-6
CATSDHGGQGGPETQYF	TRBV24-1	TRBJ2-5
CASSQQGWETQYF	TRBV3-1/TRBV3-2	TRBJ2-5
CASFPAGVGEQFF	TRBV5-8	TRBJ2-1